Shown below are 24 T cell receptor beta chains from a single sample sequenced in a study of cytomegalovirus exposure and HLA in healthy donors. 60 Vbeta and 13 Jbeta primers were used in PCR. Using immunoSEQ multiplex PCR, the repertoire was profiled, and TCRdb retains in-frame clones only, with some absent. The sample yields about 120,000 clones, around 78% seen once. Material: PBMCs. The receptor set was obtained from a man aged 18 to 29 in good health and CMV-seropositive.

This rearrangement joins TRBV7-9 to TRBJ2-3, with D possibly matching TRBD2 (5 bases). Germline lookup yields CDR1 SEHNR and CDR2 FQNEAQ (reference sequence). This CDR3 is built from 17 residues. V was trimmed by 1 base and J by 4 bases, leaving 18 bases between them. The DNA for the CDR3 is TGTGCCAGCAGCTTAGTTGCGGGTAGCGCGGATGCAGATACGCAGTATTTT. It yields the protein CASSLVAGSADADTQYF.

The J gene is TRBJ1-1, the V gene TRBV9; TRBD1 might be the D (6 bases). The CDR3 is 16 amino acids. The germline V and J ends were trimmed by 3 bases and 1 base, with 16 bases remaining between them. Looked up from germline, CDR1 is SGDLS and CDR2 is YYNGEE. CDR3: CASSGGQTVQNTEAFF. The CDR3 DNA follows: TGTGCCAGCAGCGGAGGACAGACAGTCCAGAACACTGAAGCTTTCTTT.

The rearrangement links TRBV4-2 to TRBJ2-5; D possibly corresponds to TRBD2 (5 bases). Gene TRBJ2-7 matches the end of the DNA better, so the J call may be wrong. The CDR3 runs 15 residues. CDR1 and CDR2 (germline): LGHNA, YNFKEQ. For the CDR3, the DNA is TGTGCCAGCAGCCAAGGCGGGCAAAGCTCCTACGAGCAGTACTTC. Translating gives CASSQGGQSSYEQYF.

J is TRBJ1-1 and V is TRBV18; D remains ambiguous. Germline CDR1 KGHSH, CDR2 LQKENI. Trimming removed 3 bases at V and 2 bases at J, with 10 bases between. This CDR3 has 14 amino acids. The CDR3 reads CASSPTQDNTEAFF. The CDR3, as DNA: TGTGCCAGCTCACCGACCCAGGATAACACTGAAGCTTTCTTT.

J is TRBJ1-1 and V is TRBV4-1; 8 bases map to TRBD1. From germline, CDR1 is MGHRA and CDR2 YSYEKL. With 4 bases clipped from V and 7 bases from J, the junction kept 11 bases outside the gene matches. The CDR3 spans 15 residues. CDR3 coding DNA: TGCGCCAGCAGCCGGACCGGGACAGGTGTTGGTGAAGCTTTCTTT. Translation: CASSRTGTGVGEAFF.

V and J are TRBV7-7 and TRBJ2-5, with 8 bases matching TRBD1. The CDR3 consists of 13 residues. Trimming took 5 bases from V and 2 from J; bases not matched to a gene: 1. The germline CDR1 and CDR2 sequences are SSHAT and FNYEAQ (reference sequence). The CDR3 spells CASSTGGQETQYF. CDR3 DNA sequence: TGTGCCAGCAGCACAGGGGGGCAAGAGACCCAGTACTTC.

V is TRBV5-1 and J is TRBJ1-4; maybe TRBD1 (5 bases). Trimming took off 4 bases at V and 7 bases at J, with 17 bases between the two ends. CDR1 SGHRS and CDR2 YFSETQ come from the germline V gene. The CDR3 totals 15 residues. DNA for the CDR3: TGCGCCAGCAGCGCCCTAGGGGTCGGGTCTGAAAAACTGTTTTTT. It is translated as CASSALGVGSEKLFF.

The V gene is TRBV7-2, the J gene TRBJ2-5; the match to TRBD1 covers 8 bases. CDR3 length: 14 residues. Trimming at V came to 5 bases and at J to 5 bases, leaving 7 bases not matched to a gene. Germline V gene lookup returns CDR1 SGHTA and CDR2 FQGNSA. The CDR3 region has the DNA TGTGCCAGCAGCCCCCGACAGGGGTATGAGACCCAGTACTTC. Protein: CASSPRQGYETQYF.

CDR3 residues: CASSPHEGTNTEAFF. The CDR3 DNA reads TGCGCCAGCAGCCCCCACGAGGGCACGAACACTGAAGCTTTCTTT. The V and J genes are TRBV4-1 and TRBJ1-1; D not certain. This CDR3 contains 15 residues. Germline V gene sequence: CDR1 MGHRA, CDR2 YSYEKL. The V end was cut by 4 bases, the J end by 1 base, with 13 bases between.

The V call is TRBV9, the J call TRBJ1-4; 7 bases line up with TRBD1. CDR1 SGDLS and CDR2 YYNGEE come from the germline V gene. The CDR3 is 15 residues long. V lost 2 bases, J lost 5 bases, and 6 bases stayed unmatched. CDR3 sequence: CASSVRQGVNEKLFF. CDR3 nucleotide sequence: TGTGCCAGCAGCGTCAGACAGGGAGTAAATGAAAAACTGTTTTTT.

Here the CDR3 DNA reads TGTGCCAGCAGCTTACGGTGGGACAGGGTGAACACCGGGGAGCTGTTTTTT. Residues: CASSLRWDRVNTGELFF. V gene TRBV7-2 combines with J gene TRBJ2-2, with TRBD1 matching 9 bases. V lost 2 bases and J lost 1; bases outside the gene matches: 5. The CDR3 has 17 amino acids. Germline loops: CDR1 SGHTA, CDR2 FQGNSA. The full variable domain, completed using reference TRBV7-2 and TRBJ2-2, is GAGVSQSPSNKVTEKGKDVELRCDPISGHTALYWYRQSLGQGLEFLIYFQGNSAPDKSGLPSDRFSAERTGGSVSTLTIQRTQQEDSAVYLCASSLRWDRVNTGELFFGEGSRLTVL.

This clone was seen more than once but under ten times. The chain is built from TRBV5-1 and TRBJ1-1; 7 nucleotides align to TRBD1. The ends lost 3 bases at V and 1 base at J; junction bases unmatched: 3. This CDR3 is 14 amino acids long. The germline CDR1 and CDR2 sequences are SGHRS and YFSETQ. In nucleotides, the CDR3 is TGCGCCAGCAGCTGGAACAGGGGGAACACTGAAGCTTTCTTT. Translated: CASSWNRGNTEAFF.

The V and J genes are TRBV27 and TRBJ2-3, with TRBD1 as a possible D gene (5 bases). This CDR3 spans 15 amino acids. Germline V gene lookup returns CDR1 MNHEY and CDR2 SMNVEV (reference sequence). V dropped 2 bases and J dropped 3 bases, with 12 bases sitting between them. The CDR3 loop is CASSLRGLGTDTQYF. The CDR3 nucleotides read TGTGCCAGCAGTTTAAGGGGCCTCGGGACAGATACGCAGTATTTT.

This clone has more than one count but fewer than ten. For the CDR3, the DNA is TGTGCTAGTGGTTTGGTACTATTGGGGGGTCCCCTCCACTTT. The encoded protein is CASGLVLLGGPLHF. The chain carries TRBV12-5 and TRBJ1-6; D perhaps matches TRBD1 (5 bases). This CDR3 is 14 amino acids long. V was pared by 0 bases and J by 13 bases, with 13 bases between. Germline lookup yields CDR1 LGHNT and CDR2 FRNRAP.

The sample holds one count of this clone. The chain joins TRBV29-1 to TRBJ1-2, with a possible D match to TRBD1 (5 bases). CDR1 SQVTM and CDR2 ANQGSEA come from the germline V gene. The CDR3 totals 13 residues. With 0 bases removed from V and 3 bases from J, the gap between germline ends came to 8 bases. The DNA for the CDR3 is TGCAGCGTTGAAGAAGGGGTGGACTATGGCTACACCTTC. Translation: CSVEEGVDYGYTF. The full variable domain, its missing parts supplied by reference TRBV29-1 and TRBJ1-2, is SAVISQKPSRDICQRGTSLTIQCQVDSQVTMMFWYRQQPGQSLTLIATANQGSEATYESGFVIDKFPISRPNLTFSTLTVSNMSPEDSSIYLCSVEEGVDYGYTFGSGTRLTVV.

The chain carries TRBV27 and TRBJ2-7; 9 bases fit TRBD2. The trim removed 5 bases at V and 3 bases at J, leaving 5 bases unmatched. Germline V CDR1 and CDR2: MNHEY, SMNVEV (reference sequence). CDR3 length: 14 residues. The CDR3 sequence: CASSLVSGGYEQYF. In DNA form, the CDR3 reads TGTGCCAGCAGTCTTGTTAGCGGGGGCTACGAGCAGTACTTC.

V usage is TRBV2 and J usage is TRBJ1-1; a weak D match, TRBD1 (6 bases). This CDR3 is built from 13 residues. V lost 9 bases to trimming and J lost 1 base, with 12 bases between them. Germline-derived CDR1 and CDR2 are SNHLY and FYNNEI. This chain's CDR3 is CARGTQGNTEAFF. DNA for the CDR3: TGTGCCAGGGGGACACAGGGGAACACTGAAGCTTTCTTT.

The chain recombines TRBV30 with TRBJ2-5, with no clear D. Per the germline V gene, CDR1 is GTSNPN and CDR2 is SVGIG (reference sequence). The CDR3 consists of 13 residues. The V and J ends lost 5 bases and 4 bases respectively, with 14 bases between them. The CDR3 sequence: CAWENPTGETQYF. DNA of the CDR3: TGTGCCTGGGAAAATCCCACGGGAGAGACCCAGTACTTC.

The V gene is TRBV5-5, the J gene TRBJ2-5; D is unclear. V shed 2 bases and J shed 3 bases, with 26 bases lying between them. The CDR3 extends over 19 amino acids. Per germline, CDR1 SGHKS and CDR2 YYEKEE (reference sequence). CDR3 amino acids: CASSFRKLPWVGRKETQYF. In nucleotides, the CDR3 is TGTGCCAGCAGCTTCCGAAAACTTCCTTGGGTAGGCAGGAAAGAGACCCAGTACTTC.

The chain recombines TRBV9 with TRBJ1-4; TRBD1 aligns across 9 bases. V was pared by 4 bases and J by 5 bases, with 3 bases of the junction left unmatched. The CDR3 length is 14 residues. CDR1 is SGDLS and CDR2 is YYNGEE in the germline V gene. The CDR3 here is CASSPGTGNEKLFF. The CDR3 DNA is TGTGCCAGCAGCCCCGGGACAGGGAATGAAAAACTGTTTTTT.

Only a few counts were recorded for this clone. The DNA of the CDR3 is TGCGCCAGCAGCTTAGACCGGGGGGGGCCTTCGGGGGCAGATACGCAGTATTTT. Translated, it gives CASSLDRGGPSGADTQYF. The chain recombines TRBV5-1 with TRBJ2-3, with 8 bases matching TRBD2. Germline trimming cut 2 bases from V and 4 bases from J; bases unmatched to any gene: 15. Germline V gene data show CDR1 as SGHRS and CDR2 as YFSETQ. CDR3 length: 18 amino acids.

The chain couples TRBV5-5 to TRBJ2-7; 7 bases align to TRBD1. The CDR3 totals 13 residues. V shed 7 bases, J shed 8 bases, and the junction held 12 bases outside the gene matches. Germline lookup yields CDR1 SGHKS and CDR2 YYEKEE (reference sequence). The CDR3 loop reads CASSILRQGKQYF. CDR3 nucleotide sequence: TGTGCCAGCTCCATCCTCCGACAGGGCAAGCAGTACTTC. The whole variable domain, filled in from reference TRBV5-5 and TRBJ2-7, reads DAGVTQSPTHLIKTRGQQVTLRCSPISGHKSVSWYQQVLGQGPQFIFQYYEKEERGRGNFPDRFSARQFPNYSSELNVNALLLGDSALYLCASSILRQGKQYFGPGTRLTVT.

This chain connects TRBV7-2 to TRBJ1-1, with D hard to call. CDR3 length: 14 amino acids. The germline gives CDR1 SGHTA, CDR2 FQGNSA. Deletions cut 1 base from V and 11 bases from J, with 17 bases between. In DNA, the CDR3 is TGTGCCAGCAGCTTAGTCGGAACCGGGGAGAGTGCTTTCTTT. Translation gives CASSLVGTGESAFF. The full variable domain, completed using reference TRBV7-2 and TRBJ1-1, is GAGVSQSPSNKVTEKGKDVELRCDPISGHTALYWYRQSLGQGLEFLIYFQGNSAPDKSGLPSDRFSAERTGGSVSTLTIQRTQQEDSAVYLCASSLVGTGESAFFGQGTRLTVV.

This clone was found once. The chain has TRBV7-6 and TRBJ1-1; D is unresolved. The CDR3 extends over 12 amino acids. From germline, CDR1 is SGHVS and CDR2 FNYEAQ. Trimming took off 3 bases at V and 2 bases at J, with 4 bases between the two ends. CDR3 residues: CASSFLNTEAFF. CDR3 nucleotides: TGTGCCAGCAGCTTTCTAAACACTGAAGCTTTCTTT.